Shown below are 4 T cell receptor beta chains from a single sample sequenced in a study of blood T cell repertoires in COVID-19. Measured with immunoSEQ multiplex PCR; TCRdb has only the in-frame clones, and not every one. The sample lists under 200,000 clones; around 90% were seen once. The source material was peripheral blood. These receptors were taken from a man aged 18-30 years with acute or convalescent COVID-19.

V is TRBV9 and J is TRBJ1-1, with TRBD1 as a possible D gene (5 bases). Per the germline V gene, CDR1 is SGDLS and CDR2 is YYNGEE. The CDR3 runs 13 residues. V gave up 3 bases and J gave up 6 bases, with 12 bases separating them. The CDR3 sequence is CASSGGRGAEAFF. The DNA of the CDR3 is TGTGCCAGCAGCGGAGGACGGGGGGCTGAAGCTTTCTTT.

This sequence joins TRBV18 and TRBJ1-2, with 9 bases that match TRBD1. Germline trimming cut 5 bases from V and 2 bases from J; bases unmatched to any gene: 0. Germline V gene data show CDR1 as KGHSH and CDR2 as LQKENI. The CDR3 has 13 residues. The DNA for the CDR3 is TGTGCCAGCTCAGGACAGGGGAACTATGGCTACACCTTC. Its translation is CASSGQGNYGYTF. Combining the CDR3 with reference TRBV18 and TRBJ1-2 gives the whole variable domain NAGVMQNPRHLVRRRGQEARLRCSPMKGHSHVYWYRQLPEEGLKFMVYLQKENIIDESGMPKERFSAEFPKEGPSILRIQQVVRGDSAAYFCASSGQGNYGYTFGSGTRLTVV.

The chain joins TRBV5-6 to TRBJ1-2; no definite D call. V lost 0 bases to trimming and J lost 4 bases, with 10 bases between them. Germline CDR1 SGHDT, CDR2 YYEEEE. The CDR3 totals 14 residues. Here the CDR3 DNA reads TGTGCCAGCAGCTTGGACACCTTTGGCTATGGCTACACCTTC. It is translated as CASSLDTFGYGYTF.

The J gene is TRBJ1-3, the V gene TRBV2; 9 bases agree with TRBD1. The CDR3 extends over 20 amino acids. V trimming: 6 bases; J trimming: 0 bases; junction bases outside the gene matches: 18. Germline V gene data show CDR1 as SNHLY and CDR2 as FYNNEI. CDR3: CASRPDSGTGRASSGNTIYF. The CDR3, as DNA: TGTGCCAGCAGGCCCGACTCCGGGACAGGGAGGGCTAGCTCTGGAAACACCATATATTTT.